A selection of T cell receptor beta chains follows, all from one sample in a study of cytomegalovirus exposure and HLA in healthy donors. The table came from immunoSEQ multiplex PCR; TCRdb's copy has only in-frame clones and leaves some out. The data hold 140,000 to 150,000 clones, with approximately 82% observed a single time. The sequenced sample consisted of PBMCs. The receptor set was obtained from a woman aged 55-70 years in good health and CMV-seropositive. CDR3s include the opening cysteine and the closing phenylalanine or tryptophan.

V gene: TRBV4-1
CDR3 protein: CASSPSRGIEQFF

V gene: TRBV11-2
CDR3 protein: CASSLGQGGYEQYF

V gene: TRBV19
CDR3 protein: CASSITGSPGNQPQHF

V gene: TRBV19
CDR3 protein: CASSMRDRGFNEQFF

V gene: TRBV30
CDR3 protein: CAWRDRKNSPLHF

V gene: TRBV7-2
CDR3 protein: CASSLVSGNLKDYGYTF

V gene: TRBV13
CDR3 protein: CASSPGHQTLGPQYF

V gene: TRBV5-1
CDR3 protein: CVSSLSGGNEKLFF

V gene: TRBV7-2
CDR3 protein: CASSSISSYEQYF

V gene: TRBV23-1
CDR3 protein: CASSQGGLSEGLYEQYF

V gene: TRBV11-1
CDR3 protein: CASRNGGPVDTGELFF

V gene: TRBV6-5
CDR3 protein: CATSRDNEEQYF

V gene: TRBV29-1
CDR3 protein: CSVTFDGQRNTIYF

V gene: TRBV6-5
CDR3 protein: CASTPLAGTYEQYF

V gene: TRBV5-4
CDR3 protein: CASSLGTGYGYTF

V gene: TRBV11-2
CDR3 protein: CASSLGPQETQYF

V gene: TRBV11-2
CDR3 protein: CASSFTGVDEKLFF

V gene: TRBV27
CDR3 protein: CASSSVFGDEQFF

V gene: TRBV7-9
CDR3 protein: CASSLQGHYGYTF

V gene: TRBV9
CDR3 protein: CASSKPGFNEQFF

V gene: TRBV2
CDR3 protein: CASRPSGGTDTQYF

V gene: TRBV28
CDR3 protein: CASRPAGALLEQYF

V gene: TRBV7-3
CDR3 protein: CASSLRGNPDTQYF

V gene: TRBV28
CDR3 protein: CASSLWDRDEGYTF

V gene: TRBV5-5
CDR3 protein: CASSLGLAGGFGTDTQYF

V gene: TRBV7-9
CDR3 protein: CASSSYTDTQYF

V gene: TRBV9
CDR3 protein: CASSVASGVQETQYF

V gene: TRBV10-3
CDR3 protein: CAISESTREGEKLFF

V gene: TRBV2
CDR3 protein: CASISGRDSYEQYF

V gene: TRBV29-1
CDR3 protein: CSVWNTEAFF

V gene: TRBV21-1
CDR3 protein: CASSTPGLVRDEQFF

V gene: TRBV2
CDR3 protein: CASSISTDTQYF

V gene: TRBV28
CDR3 protein: CASSRTATYSYEQYF

V gene: TRBV7-3
CDR3 protein: CASSFVGQPQYF

V gene: TRBV4-2
CDR3 protein: CASSPGDQPGGADTQYF

V gene: TRBV7-2
CDR3 protein: CASSFDRGYYEQYF

V gene: TRBV29-1
CDR3 protein: CSVDGGFETQYF

V gene: TRBV11-3
CDR3 protein: CASTLGGSGELFF

V gene: TRBV28
CDR3 protein: CASSRTPREETQYF

V gene: TRBV14
CDR3 protein: CASSLRTSGRAAVDTQYF